This T cell receptor (beta chain) appears in the sequencing data of a study of blood T cell repertoires in COVID-19. Whole-study context: In each case, the material was cDNA or gDNA derived from T cells, B-cell-depleted T cells, or PBMCs.

TCRdb's table, derived via immunoSEQ multiplex PCR, lists solely in-frame clones and lacks some. The table has around 300,000 clones, 88% seen once. J gave up 2 bases and V 5 bases, and 8 bases lay outside the gene matches. Germline V lookup: CDR1 KGHDR, CDR2 SFDVKD. The CDR3 totals 16 residues. The V and J genes are TRBV24-1 and TRBJ2-3; 8 nucleotides agree with TRBD2. The receptor comes from a woman in her forties or fifties who had recovered from COVID-19. Specimen: PBMCs or T cells enriched from blood (not recorded which). The CDR3 coding sequence is TGTGCCACCAGTGCGGCTAGCGGGCGCTACACAGATACGCAGTATTTT. Amino acid sequence: CATSAASGRYTDTQYF.